The 9 T cell receptor beta chains in this list originate from one sample, sequenced in a study of CD8+ T cells in alopecia areata. Reverse transcription of extracted RNA yielded cDNA, which provided the sequencing template. Produced via immunoSEQ multiplex PCR; TCRdb's table is partial and in-frame only. The sample has about 210,000 clones, approximately 47% seen once; the top ten hold 2% to 3%. Treatment given: oral pan-JAK inhibitor, 5-10 mg twice daily. This specimen consisted of CD4+ T cells sorted from blood, obtained at approximately week 36, from a patient treated with tofacitinib. These receptors came from a human donor with alopecia areata.

The table lists this clone with a few counts. The chain combines TRBV14 with TRBJ2-6; D unresolved. In germline, CDR1 is SGHDN, CDR2 FVKESK. With 4 bases removed from V and 2 bases from J, the gap between germline ends came to 12 bases. The CDR3 runs to 16 residues. The CDR3 loop reads CASSRYRNPGANVLTF. The CDR3, as DNA: TGTGCCAGCAGCCGTTATAGAAACCCTGGGGCCAACGTCCTGACTTTC.

This clone came up a few times. The V call is TRBV15, the J call TRBJ1-3; D is possibly TRBD1 (5 bases). V gave up 5 bases and J gave up 4 bases, with 9 bases separating them. Germline CDR1 is LNHNV and CDR2 is YYDKDF (reference sequence). CDR3 size: 13 residues. CDR3 DNA: TGTGCCACCAGCCTGAGGACAGGAAACACCATATATTTT. As protein: CATSLRTGNTIYF.

The chain couples TRBV30 to TRBJ2-7, with TRBD1 as a possible D gene (6 bases). V shed 8 bases and J shed 3 bases, with 14 bases lying between them. The CDR3 consists of 12 residues. CDR1 and CDR2 (germline): GTSNPN, SVGIG (reference sequence). CDR3 DNA: TGTGCCGGTACAGGGAATGGCTACGAGCAGTACTTC. Translating gives CAGTGNGYEQYF.

The genes are TRBV25-1 and TRBJ2-1; D ambiguous. This CDR3 has 14 residues. Germline loops: CDR1 MGHDK, CDR2 SYGVNS. Trimming took 8 bases from V and 7 from J, leaving 18 bases between them. The CDR3, as DNA: TGTGCCAGCTCCACAGAGGTCCTCCCAAATGAGCAGTTCTTC. Amino acids: CASSTEVLPNEQFF.

This clone appeared a single time. This chain joins TRBV2 and TRBJ2-5; 8 bases agree with TRBD2. Germline CDR1 reads SNHLY; CDR2 reads FYNNEI. This CDR3 contains 15 residues. V shed 5 bases, J shed 4 bases, and the junction held 9 bases outside the gene matches. CDR3 amino acids: CASSTSGPGGETQYF. As DNA, the CDR3 is TGTGCCAGCAGTACTAGCGGCCCCGGGGGAGAGACCCAGTACTTC.

The chain employs TRBV10-3 and TRBJ2-6; a possible D gene is TRBD1 (6 bases). The germline gives CDR1 ENHRY, CDR2 SYGVKD. The germline V and J ends were trimmed by 2 bases and 1 base, with 15 bases remaining between them. The CDR3 covers 18 residues. CDR3 protein: CAISERGQQGSGANVLTF. The CDR3 nucleotides read TGTGCCATCAGTGAGCGAGGGCAACAGGGTTCTGGGGCCAACGTCCTGACTTTC.

The V call is TRBV29-1, the J call TRBJ1-1; D perhaps matches TRBD1 (6 bases). V lost 6 bases to trimming and J lost 0 bases, with 11 bases between them. Germline V gene data show CDR1 as SQVTM and CDR2 as ANQGSEA. The CDR3 has 13 amino acids. The CDR3: CSVRTDLNTEAFF. The CDR3 DNA reads TGCAGCGTGAGGACAGATCTGAACACTGAAGCTTTCTTT.

The CDR3 DNA reads TGTGCCAGCAGCTCCATGAGCAGGGACCGCACAGATACGCAGTATTTT. Protein product: CASSSMSRDRTDTQYF. The V and J genes are TRBV7-6 and TRBJ2-3; tentatively, D is TRBD1 or TRBD2 (5 bases each). The V and J ends lost 4 bases and 1 base respectively, with 15 bases between them. Germline loops: CDR1 SGHVS, CDR2 FNYEAQ. The CDR3 sequence is 16 residues long.

The chain links TRBV5-1 to TRBJ1-1; D gene uncertain. The CDR3 sequence is 13 residues long. The germline CDR1 and CDR2 sequences are SGHRS and YFSETQ. Trimming took off 7 bases at V and 4 bases at J, with 14 bases between the two ends. The DNA of the CDR3 is TGCGCCAGCTACGGGAGTTTCGGCACTGAAGCTTTCTTT. The encoded protein is CASYGSFGTEAFF. Using reference TRBV5-1 and TRBJ1-1 for the parts outside the CDR3, the full variable domain is KAGVTQTPRYLIKTRGQQVTLSCSPISGHRSVSWYQQTPGQGLQFLFEYFSETQRNKGNFPGRFSGRQFSNSRSEMNVSTLELGDSALYLCASYGSFGTEAFFGQGTRLTVV.